This entry lists 24 T cell receptor beta chains sequenced from one sample in a study of blood T cell repertoires in COVID-19. Assay used: immunoSEQ multiplex PCR; TCRdb lists only in-frame clones, some missing. Of 85,000 to 130,000 clones detected, 90% to 95% appear once; the ten largest clones hold around 0.94%. The material sequenced was peripheral blood. The receptors here all came from a man aged 60 to 69 with acute or convalescent COVID-19.

The V and J genes are TRBV7-8 and TRBJ1-5; D is unclear. The germline V and J ends were trimmed by 4 bases and 5 bases, with 15 bases remaining between them. CDR1 is SGHVS and CDR2 is FQNEAQ in the germline V gene. The CDR3 is 15 residues long. The CDR3, as DNA: TGTGCCAGCAGCTCACCGGAGGGTTGGGATCAGCCCCAGCATTTT. It encodes CASSSPEGWDQPQHF.

The rearrangement links TRBV10-3 to TRBJ2-3; D ambiguous. The CDR3 loop spans 13 amino acids. Trimming shortened V by 0 bases and J by 5 bases, and 6 bases separated the two germline ends. CDR1 is ENHRY and CDR2 is SYGVKD in the germline V gene. This CDR3 is CAISESRVDTQYF. The CDR3 DNA is TGTGCCATCAGTGAGTCGAGAGTAGATACGCAGTATTTT.

This clone came up once. The gene calls are TRBV6-5 and TRBJ2-5; 7 bases match TRBD2. CDR1 is MNHEY and CDR2 is SVGAGI in the germline V gene. The CDR3 extends over 15 amino acids. V lost 11 bases, J lost 5 bases, and 17 bases stayed unmatched. CDR3 loop: CAGRESRHPLETQYF. The CDR3 bases are TGTGCCGGGCGGGAGAGTAGGCATCCGTTGGAGACCCAGTACTTC.

The gene calls are TRBV12-5 and TRBJ2-2; D uncertain. V lost 2 bases and J 7 bases, leaving 11 bases between the germline ends. The CDR3 has 14 amino acids. Germline CDR1 and CDR2: LGHNT and FRNRAP. CDR3 DNA sequence: TGTGCTAGTGGTTTGCAAGCGACCTACGGGGAGCTGTTTTTT. This sequence encodes CASGLQATYGELFF.

There are a few counts of this clone. V is TRBV5-1 and J is TRBJ1-3, with 8 positions matching TRBD1. The CDR3 is 16 residues long. Germline V gives CDR1 SGHRS, CDR2 YFSETQ. V shed 3 bases, J shed 1 base, and the junction held 6 bases outside the gene matches. The CDR3 nucleotides are TGCGCCAGCAGCTCGGACAGGGCGGGTTCTGGAAACACCATATATTTT. This sequence encodes CASSSDRAGSGNTIYF.

The gene calls are TRBV12-3 or TRBV12-4 and TRBJ1-3; unclear D gene. Trimming cost V 5 bases and J 0 bases, with 5 bases left between them. The CDR3 contains 13 residues. As DNA, the CDR3 is TGTGCCAGCAGTAGGAGCTCTGGAAACACCATATATTTT. It yields the protein CASSRSSGNTIYF.

This chain uses TRBV24-1 with TRBJ2-1, with 9 bases fitting TRBD2. V trimming: 5 bases; J trimming: 3 bases; junction bases outside the gene matches: 4. The CDR3 length is 15 residues. Germline loops: CDR1 KGHDR, CDR2 SFDVKD. The CDR3 region has the DNA TGTGCCACCAGTGTCGGAGCGGGAGGCTACAATGAGCAGTTCTTC. Amino acids: CATSVGAGGYNEQFF.

CDR3 nucleotides: TGTGCCAGCAGCTTAAAGGGGAGGAATACCGGGGAGCTGTTTTTT. As protein: CASSLKGRNTGELFF. The chain combines TRBV11-2 with TRBJ2-2; a possible D gene is TRBD2 (6 bases). The CDR3 is 15 amino acids. V lost 2 bases and J lost 5, with 12 bases in between. CDR1 and CDR2 from the germline V gene are SGHAT and FQNNGV. Variable domain in full (rest from reference TRBV11-2 and TRBJ2-2): EAGVAQSPRYKIIEKRQSVAFWCNPISGHATLYWYQQILGQGPKLLIQFQNNGVVDDSQLPKDRFSAERLKGVDSTLKIQPAKLEDSAVYLCASSLKGRNTGELFFGEGSRLTVL.

The chain carries TRBV7-8 and TRBJ1-1; a weak D match, TRBD1 (5 bases). V was cut by 5 bases and J by 3 bases, with 16 bases left in between. The CDR3 runs to 15 residues. Germline-derived CDR1 and CDR2 are SGHVS and FQNEAQ. CDR3 DNA sequence: TGTGCCAGCAGCGCAACGGGCAGGGCCTACACTGAAGCTTTCTTT. As protein: CASSATGRAYTEAFF. Complete variable domain (other parts from reference TRBV7-8 and TRBJ1-1): GAGVSQSPRYKVAKRGQDVALRCDPISGHVSLFWYQQALGQGPEFLTYFQNEAQLDKSGLPSDRFFAERPEGSVSTLKIQRTQQEDSAVYLCASSATGRAYTEAFFGQGTRLTVV.

V and J are TRBV12-5 and TRBJ1-6; 10 positions agree with TRBD1. This CDR3 has 14 amino acids. CDR1 is LGHNT and CDR2 is FRNRAP in the germline V gene. V lost 5 bases, J lost 9 bases, and 4 bases stayed unmatched. The CDR3 DNA reads as TGTGCTAGTGGTCATCGGGACAGGGGTTCACCCCTCCACTTT. It translates to CASGHRDRGSPLHF.

This chain links TRBV27 with TRBJ2-3; 13 nucleotides match TRBD2. The germline V gene has CDR1 MNHEY and CDR2 SMNVEV (reference sequence). The CDR3 has 17 amino acids. J gave up 5 bases and V 4 bases, and 9 bases lay outside the gene matches. CDR3 DNA: TGTGCCAGCAGTTCCTCACTAGCGGGAGGGCCCGGAGATACGCAGTATTTT. This translates into CASSSSLAGGPGDTQYF.

This rearrangement joins TRBV2 to TRBJ2-7; tentatively, D is TRBD1 (6 bases). CDR1 and CDR2 (germline): SNHLY, FYNNEI. The CDR3 covers 14 residues. V dropped 0 bases and J dropped 3 bases, with 9 bases sitting between them. In DNA form, the CDR3 reads TGTGCCAGCAGTGAAGCCGAGGGGGTCTACGAGCAGTACGTC. Translated: CASSEAEGVYEQYV.

This clone was detected only a few times. V is TRBV12-3 or TRBV12-4 and J is TRBJ1-2; the D is unclear. The length of the CDR3 is 12 residues. Deletions cut 4 bases from V and 2 bases from J, with 5 bases between. CDR3 residues: CASSSRNYGYTF. The CDR3 nucleotides read TGTGCCAGCAGTTCGAGAAACTATGGCTACACCTTC.

This clone was detected only once. This chain joins TRBV29-1 and TRBJ2-7; 11 bases fit TRBD2. The germline CDR1 and CDR2 sequences are SQVTM and ANQGSEA. The ends lost 4 bases at V and 3 bases at J; junction bases unmatched: 8. This CDR3 has 15 residues. DNA for the CDR3: TGCAGCGTTGCCGAGCTAGCGGGAGGAAACTACGAGCAGTACTTC. Protein: CSVAELAGGNYEQYF.

The chain is built from TRBV30 and TRBJ2-6, with TRBD2 matching over 10 bases. In germline, CDR1 is GTSNPN, CDR2 SVGIG (reference sequence). This CDR3 spans 16 amino acids. The trim removed 7 bases at V and 2 bases at J, leaving 8 bases unmatched. The chain's CDR3 is CALESGRGPGANVLTF. CDR3 DNA sequence: TGTGCCTTGGAAAGCGGGAGGGGACCTGGGGCCAACGTCCTGACTTTC.

Points on this clone: One end of the junction varies from germline; a read error may be responsible. The chain uses TRBV11-3 and TRBJ2-1; no reliable D call. Germline V CDR1 and CDR2: SGHNT, YENEEA. This CDR3 region has 11 residues. The CDR3, as DNA: TGTGCCAGCAGCTCCAACAATGAGCAGTTCTTC. Translated, it gives CASSSNNEQFF.

V gene TRBV5-4 combines with J gene TRBJ2-2; TRBD2 matches at 7 bases. Trimming cost V 0 bases and J 4 bases; bases outside gene matches: 6. The V gene's germline CDR1 is SGHNT and CDR2 YYREEE (reference sequence). CDR3 length: 16 residues. Here the CDR3 reads CASSLVAGVITGELFF. The CDR3 coding sequence is TGTGCCAGCAGCTTGGTGGCGGGAGTGATCACCGGGGAGCTGTTTTTT.

The CDR3: CASSLVQSAGETQYF. CDR3 in DNA: TGCGCCAGCAGCCTGGTGCAGTCGGCGGGGGAGACCCAGTACTTC. The chain uses TRBV5-1 and TRBJ2-5, with a weak D call TRBD2 (6 bases). CDR3 length: 15 residues. The germline V gene encodes CDR1 SGHRS and CDR2 YFSETQ. Trimming left V 4 bases short and J 5 bases short, with 18 bases between.

The chain is built from TRBV15 and TRBJ2-3, with 9 bases that match TRBD2. The CDR3 length is 18 residues. After removal of 0 bases from V and 2 bases from J, the junction contained 9 bases not matched to a gene. CDR1 is LNHNV and CDR2 is YYDKDF in the germline V gene (reference sequence). The CDR3 is CATSRDRKGGRDTDTQYF. DNA of the CDR3: TGTGCCACCAGCAGAGATCGAAAGGGCGGGAGGGACACAGATACGCAGTATTTT.

In this sample, this clone turned up once. One end of the junction does not line up with germline, which may come from a read error. V is TRBV7-7 and J is TRBJ2-2; TRBD1 might be the D (5 bases). The germline V gene encodes CDR1 SSHAT and CDR2 FNYEAQ (reference sequence). This CDR3 region has 15 residues. CDR3 loop: CASSLDRGNTGELFF. Written as DNA, the CDR3 is TGTGCTAGCAGCTTAGATAGGGGAAACACCGGGGAGCTGTTTTTT.

Written as DNA, the CDR3 is TGTGCCAGCAGCCCCCAGGGATACTATGGCTACACCTTC. This codes for CASSPQGYYGYTF. This chain uses TRBV12-3 or TRBV12-4 with TRBJ1-2, with D tentatively TRBD1 (5 bases). This CDR3 has 13 amino acids. V was pared by 6 bases and J by 3 bases, with 11 bases between.

The gene calls are TRBV27 and TRBJ1-2; D remains ambiguous. The CDR3 covers 12 residues. The ends were cut back, 7 bases at V and 0 bases at J, with 6 bases in the middle. The germline gives CDR1 MNHEY, CDR2 SMNVEV (reference sequence). The CDR3 DNA sequence: TGTGCCAGCAAGGAGGCTAACTATGGCTACACCTTC. Amino acids: CASKEANYGYTF.

The chain is built from TRBV18 and TRBJ1-4; D possibly corresponds to TRBD1 (5 bases). Between the trimmed V and J ends, which lost 3 bases and 8 bases, there was a span of 13 bases. Germline V lookup: CDR1 KGHSH, CDR2 LQKENI. The CDR3 extends over 14 amino acids. The CDR3 here is CASSPQGLKEKLFF. In DNA, the CDR3 is TGTGCCAGCTCACCCCAGGGTCTAAAGGAAAAACTGTTTTTT.

The CDR3 is CASRVAFSDQFF. For the CDR3, the DNA is TGTGCCAGCAGGGTGGCCTTTAGCGATCAGTTCTTC. J is TRBJ2-1 and V is TRBV2, with a possible D match to TRBD2 (5 bases). The germline CDR1 and CDR2 sequences are SNHLY and FYNNEI. Trimming left V 6 bases short and J 13 bases short, with 16 bases between. The CDR3 contains 12 residues. The variable domain in full, with the rest retrieved from reference TRBV2 and TRBJ2-1, is EPEVTQTPSHQVTQMGQEVILRCVPISNHLYFYWYRQILGQKVEFLVSFYNNEISEKSEIFDDQFSVERPDGSNFTLKIRSTKLEDSAMYFCASRVAFSDQFFGPGTRLTVL.